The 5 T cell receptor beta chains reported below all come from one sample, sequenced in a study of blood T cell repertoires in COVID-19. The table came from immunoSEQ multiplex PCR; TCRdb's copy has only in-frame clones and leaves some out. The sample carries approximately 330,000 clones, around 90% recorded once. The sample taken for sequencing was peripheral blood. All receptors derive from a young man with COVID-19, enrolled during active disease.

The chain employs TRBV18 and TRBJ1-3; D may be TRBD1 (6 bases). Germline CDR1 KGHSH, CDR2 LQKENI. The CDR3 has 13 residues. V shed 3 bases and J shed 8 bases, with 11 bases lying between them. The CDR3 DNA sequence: TGTGCCAGCTCACCCGGGACATCAGACACCATATATTTT. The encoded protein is CASSPGTSDTIYF.

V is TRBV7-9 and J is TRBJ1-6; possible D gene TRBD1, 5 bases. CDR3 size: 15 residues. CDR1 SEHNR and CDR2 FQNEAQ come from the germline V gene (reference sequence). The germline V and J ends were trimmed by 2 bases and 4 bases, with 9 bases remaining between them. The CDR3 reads CASSLSRGYNSPLHF. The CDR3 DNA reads TGTGCCAGCAGCTTAAGTCGGGGGTATAATTCACCCCTCCACTTT.

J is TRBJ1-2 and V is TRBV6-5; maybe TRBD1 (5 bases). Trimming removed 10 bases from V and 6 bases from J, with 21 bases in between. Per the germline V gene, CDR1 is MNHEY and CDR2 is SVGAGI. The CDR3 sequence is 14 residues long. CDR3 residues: CATRQQTQYHGYTF. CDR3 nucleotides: TGTGCCACACGACAGCAAACCCAATACCATGGCTACACCTTC.

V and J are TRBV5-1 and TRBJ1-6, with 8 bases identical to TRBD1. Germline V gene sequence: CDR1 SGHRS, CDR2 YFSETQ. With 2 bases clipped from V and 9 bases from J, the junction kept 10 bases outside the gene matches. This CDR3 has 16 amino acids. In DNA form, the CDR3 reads TGCGCCAGCAGCTTAGCACAGGGGGTGTATGGTTCACCCCTCCACTTT. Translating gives CASSLAQGVYGSPLHF.

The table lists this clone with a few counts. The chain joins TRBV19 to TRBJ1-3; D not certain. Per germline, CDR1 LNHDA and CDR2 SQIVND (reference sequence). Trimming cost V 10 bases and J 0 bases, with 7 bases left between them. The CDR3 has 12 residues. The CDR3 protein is CATLASGNTIYF. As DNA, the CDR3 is TGTGCCACGCTGGCCTCTGGAAACACCATATATTTT. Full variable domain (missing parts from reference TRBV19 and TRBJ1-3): DGGITQSPKYLFRKEGQNVTLSCEQNLNHDAMYWYRQDPGQGLRLIYYSQIVNDFQKGDIAEGYSVSREKKESFPLTVTSAQKNPTAFYLCATLASGNTIYFGEGSWLTVV.